This T cell receptor (beta chain) was retrieved from a study of OX40 agonist ivuxolimab in advanced cancers. Findings and caveats of the study: Clonal expansion was among the lowest in partial responders at 0.1-3.0 mg/kg, especially CD8+.

Data came from immunoSEQ multiplex PCR; TCRdb stores just in-frame clones and leaves some out. The data contain under 45,000 clones, around three quarters of them seen just once; the ten biggest clones take up around 4.2%. This clone showed up just a few times. The antigen is unknown. The TCR comes from an adult with an advanced solid tumor such as melanoma, head and neck, liver or kidney cancer. The specimen comprised CD4+ or CD8+ T cells sorted from blood, sampled in a trial of the OX40 agonist ivuxolimab.

Written as DNA, the CDR3 is TGTGCCAGCAGCCCAGCGGGGGTCACAGATACGCAGTATTTT. Protein sequence: CASSPAGVTDTQYF. This chain connects TRBV14 to TRBJ2-3; 8 bases match TRBD2. CDR1 SGHDN and CDR2 FVKESK come from the germline V gene. V lost 4 bases to trimming and J lost 2 bases; unmatched junction nucleotides: 2. The CDR3 contains 14 residues.